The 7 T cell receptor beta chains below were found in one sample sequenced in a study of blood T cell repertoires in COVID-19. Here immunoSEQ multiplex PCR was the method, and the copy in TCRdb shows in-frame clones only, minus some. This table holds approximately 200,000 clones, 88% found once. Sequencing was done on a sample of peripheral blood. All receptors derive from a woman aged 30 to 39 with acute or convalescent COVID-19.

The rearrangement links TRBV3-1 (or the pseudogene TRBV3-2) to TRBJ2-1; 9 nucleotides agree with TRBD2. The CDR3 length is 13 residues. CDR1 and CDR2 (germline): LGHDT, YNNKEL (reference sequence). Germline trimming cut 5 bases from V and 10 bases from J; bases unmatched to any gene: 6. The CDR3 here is CASSGLAGVEQFF. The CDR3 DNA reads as TGTGCCAGCAGCGGGTTAGCGGGAGTAGAGCAGTTCTTC.

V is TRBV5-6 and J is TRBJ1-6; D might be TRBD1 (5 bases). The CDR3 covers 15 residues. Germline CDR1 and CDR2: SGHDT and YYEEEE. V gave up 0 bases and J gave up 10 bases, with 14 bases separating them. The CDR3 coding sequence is TGTGCCAGCAGCTTGGGATGGGGCCTTAGCTCACCCCTCCACTTT. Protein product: CASSLGWGLSSPLHF.

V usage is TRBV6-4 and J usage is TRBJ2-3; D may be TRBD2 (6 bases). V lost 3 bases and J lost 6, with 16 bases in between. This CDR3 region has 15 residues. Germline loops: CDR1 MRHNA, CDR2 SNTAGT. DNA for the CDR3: TGTGCCAGCAGTGAGAGGGTAGGAGGGGCGGATACGCAGTATTTT. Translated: CASSERVGGADTQYF.

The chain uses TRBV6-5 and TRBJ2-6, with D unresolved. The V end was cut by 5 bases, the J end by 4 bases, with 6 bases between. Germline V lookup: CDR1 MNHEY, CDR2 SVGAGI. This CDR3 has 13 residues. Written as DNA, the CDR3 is TGTGCCAGCAGTCCGCAGGGGGCCAACGTCCTGACTTTC. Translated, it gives CASSPQGANVLTF.

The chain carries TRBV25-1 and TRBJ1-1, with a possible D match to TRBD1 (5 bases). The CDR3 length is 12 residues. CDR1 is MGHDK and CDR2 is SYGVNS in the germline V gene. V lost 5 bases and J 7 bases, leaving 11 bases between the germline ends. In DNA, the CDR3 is TGTGCCAGCAGTATAGCGGGGCGTGAAGCTTTCTTT. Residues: CASSIAGREAFF.

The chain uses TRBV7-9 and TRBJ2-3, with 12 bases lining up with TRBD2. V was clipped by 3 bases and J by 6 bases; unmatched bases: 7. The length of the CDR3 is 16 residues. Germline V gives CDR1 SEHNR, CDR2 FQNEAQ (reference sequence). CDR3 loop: CASSFVSSGRADTQYF. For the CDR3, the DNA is TGTGCCAGCAGCTTTGTCTCTAGCGGGAGGGCCGATACGCAGTATTTT.

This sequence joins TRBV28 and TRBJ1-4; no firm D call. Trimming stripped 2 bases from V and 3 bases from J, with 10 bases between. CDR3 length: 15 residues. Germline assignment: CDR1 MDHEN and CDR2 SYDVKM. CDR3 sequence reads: CASSLPGSPNEKLFF. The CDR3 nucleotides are TGTGCCAGCAGTTTACCCGGGAGTCCTAATGAAAAACTGTTTTTT.